This TCR beta chain was found in a study of blood T cells in healthy people across ages. Regarding the study as a whole: Naive CD4+ cell counts and diversity both ran higher in long-lived than in aged donors.

Germline V gives CDR1 SNHLY, CDR2 FYNNEI. The CDR3 spans 13 residues. The V end lost 4 bases, the J end lost 6 bases, and 13 bases lay between the germline ends. Primed by a sample-barcoded 5' primer and a J-beta primer mix, a second PCR proceeded for 7 to 11 cycles. Per sample, CDR3-containing paired-end reads numbered at least 3 million. Each CDR3 protein gets one entry after TCRdb re-called the 5' RACE reads with MiXCR. The sample has about 640,000 distinct CDR3 sequences; roughly 50% are singletons. Each donor gave approximately 9.7 milliliters of peripheral blood. This clonotype was counted between two and nine times. Its antigen remains unknown.

The specimen sequenced was blood. The V gene is TRBV2, the J gene TRBJ2-7, with D uncertain. The sequence came from a man aged 55 to 70 in good health. The CDR3 DNA sequence: TGTGCCAGCAGTGGCCCCTTCGAGGCCGAGCAGTACTTC. Translation: CASSGPFEAEQYF.